The clone carrying this TCR beta chain showed up just a few times. Antigen unknown. These data belong to a study of response to subunit inactivated influenza vaccine. Findings of the study overall: Each seasonal influenza vaccination recruits few new T cells, the authors suggested.

TCRdb reprocessed the RT-PCR reads via MiXCR and lists one record per CDR3 protein. The sample has some 480,000 distinct CDR3 sequences, about 10% seen once. The TCR originated in a man aged 50 or older who received an inactivated influenza vaccine. The sample here was PBMCs from blood, taken more than 35 days after vaccination.

The CDR3 coding sequence is TGCAGTGCAATCGGGGATAGCAATCAGCCCCAGCATTTT. Amino acids: CSAIGDSNQPQHF. V gene TRBV20-1 combines with J gene TRBJ1-5; D gene uncertain. Trimming shortened V by 6 bases and J by 0 bases, and 9 bases separated the two germline ends. Germline assignment: CDR1 DFQATT and CDR2 SNEGSKA (reference sequence). CDR3 length: 13 residues.